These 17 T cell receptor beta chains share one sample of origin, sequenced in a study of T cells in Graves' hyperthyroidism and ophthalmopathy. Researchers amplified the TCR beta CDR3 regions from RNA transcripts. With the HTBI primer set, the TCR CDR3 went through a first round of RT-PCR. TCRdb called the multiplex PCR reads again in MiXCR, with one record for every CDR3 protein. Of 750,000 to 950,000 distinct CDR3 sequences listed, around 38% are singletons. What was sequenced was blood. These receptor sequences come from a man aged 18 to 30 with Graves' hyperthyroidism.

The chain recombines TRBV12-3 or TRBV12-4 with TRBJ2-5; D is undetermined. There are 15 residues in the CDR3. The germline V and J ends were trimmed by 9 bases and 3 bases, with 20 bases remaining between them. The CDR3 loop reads CASASVTRWEETQYF. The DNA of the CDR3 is TGTGCCAGTGCTTCAGTGACGCGCTGGGAAGAGACCCAGTACTTC.

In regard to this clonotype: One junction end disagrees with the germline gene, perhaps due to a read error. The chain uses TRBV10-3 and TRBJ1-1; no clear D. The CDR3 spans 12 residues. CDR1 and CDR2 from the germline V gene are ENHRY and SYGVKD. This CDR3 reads CASSNTNTEAFF. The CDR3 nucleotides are TGTGCCAGCAGTAACACGAACACTGAAGCTTTCTTT.

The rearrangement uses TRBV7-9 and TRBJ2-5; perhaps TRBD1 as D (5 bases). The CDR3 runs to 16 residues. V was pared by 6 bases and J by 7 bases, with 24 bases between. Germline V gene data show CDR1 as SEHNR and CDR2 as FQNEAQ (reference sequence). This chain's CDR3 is CASSRVGAVGAATQYF. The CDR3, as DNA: TGTGCCAGCAGTAGGGTAGGGGCGGTGGGCGCCGCGACCCAGTACTTC. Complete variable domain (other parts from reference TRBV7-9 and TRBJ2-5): DTGVSQNPRHKITKRGQNVTFRCDPISEHNRLYWYRQTLGQGPEFLTYFQNEAQLEKSRLLSDRFSAERPKGSFSTLEIQRTEQGDSAMYLCASSRVGAVGAATQYFGPGTRLLVL.

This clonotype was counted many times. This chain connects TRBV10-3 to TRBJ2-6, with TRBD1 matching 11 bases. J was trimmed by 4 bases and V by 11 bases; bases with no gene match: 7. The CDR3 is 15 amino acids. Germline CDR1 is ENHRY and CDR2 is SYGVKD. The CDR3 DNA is TGTGCCGTCGGACAGGGGGCTGTGGGGGCCAACGTCCTGACTTTC. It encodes CAVGQGAVGANVLTF.

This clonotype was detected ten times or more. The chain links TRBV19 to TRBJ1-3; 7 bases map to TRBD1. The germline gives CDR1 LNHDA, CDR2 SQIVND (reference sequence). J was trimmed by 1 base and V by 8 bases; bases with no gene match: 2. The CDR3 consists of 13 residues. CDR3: CASGTASGNTIYF. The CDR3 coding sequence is TGTGCCAGTGGGACAGCTTCTGGAAACACCATATATTTT.

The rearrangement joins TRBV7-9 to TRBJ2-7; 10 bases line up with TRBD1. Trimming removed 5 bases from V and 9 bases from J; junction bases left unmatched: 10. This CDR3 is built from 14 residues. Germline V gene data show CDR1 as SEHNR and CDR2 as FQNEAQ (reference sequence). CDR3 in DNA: TGTGCCAGCAGCCCACAGGGACAGGGGAAGGTGCAGTACTTC. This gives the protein CASSPQGQGKVQYF.

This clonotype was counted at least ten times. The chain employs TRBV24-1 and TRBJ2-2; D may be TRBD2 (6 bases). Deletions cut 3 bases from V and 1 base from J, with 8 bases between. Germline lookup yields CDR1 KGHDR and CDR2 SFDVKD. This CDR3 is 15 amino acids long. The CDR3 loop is CATSDTGRNTGELFF. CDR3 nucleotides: TGTGCCACCAGTGATACCGGGAGGAACACCGGGGAGCTGTTTTTT.

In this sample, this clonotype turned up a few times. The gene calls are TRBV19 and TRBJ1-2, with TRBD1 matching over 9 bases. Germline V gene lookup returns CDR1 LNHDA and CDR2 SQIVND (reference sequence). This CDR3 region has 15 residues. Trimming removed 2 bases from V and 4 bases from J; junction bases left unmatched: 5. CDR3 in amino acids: CASSITRQGGYGYTF. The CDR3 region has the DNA TGTGCCAGTAGTATAACCAGACAGGGGGGCTATGGCTACACCTTC. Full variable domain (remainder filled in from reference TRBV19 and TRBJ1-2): DGGITQSPKYLFRKEGQNVTLSCEQNLNHDAMYWYRQDPGQGLRLIYYSQIVNDFQKGDIAEGYSVSREKKESFPLTVTSAQKNPTAFYLCASSITRQGGYGYTFGSGTRLTVV.

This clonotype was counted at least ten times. The CDR3 nucleotides read TGTGCCAGCAGCTTCGACAGGGTCCACGAGCAGTACTTC. Translating gives CASSFDRVHEQYF. This rearrangement joins TRBV7-2 to TRBJ2-7; 7 nucleotides line up with TRBD1. This CDR3 has 13 amino acids. V shed 3 bases, J shed 5 bases, and the junction held 4 bases outside the gene matches. The germline V gene has CDR1 SGHTA and CDR2 FQGNSA.

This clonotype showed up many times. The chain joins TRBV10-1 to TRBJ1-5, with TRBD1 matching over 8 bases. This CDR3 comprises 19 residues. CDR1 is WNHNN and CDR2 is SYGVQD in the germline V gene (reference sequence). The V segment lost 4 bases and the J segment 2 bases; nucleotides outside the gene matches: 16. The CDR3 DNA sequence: TGCGCCAGCAGTGGGACAGGGAATCGGACAGTAACTGGCAATCAGCCCCAGCATTTT. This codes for CASSGTGNRTVTGNQPQHF.

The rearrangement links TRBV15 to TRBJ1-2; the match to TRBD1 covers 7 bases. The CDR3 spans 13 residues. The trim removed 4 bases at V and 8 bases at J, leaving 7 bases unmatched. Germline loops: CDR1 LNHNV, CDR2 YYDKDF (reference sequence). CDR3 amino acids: CATSTGTAYGYTF. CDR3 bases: TGTGCCACCAGCACCGGGACAGCCTACGGCTACACCTTC.

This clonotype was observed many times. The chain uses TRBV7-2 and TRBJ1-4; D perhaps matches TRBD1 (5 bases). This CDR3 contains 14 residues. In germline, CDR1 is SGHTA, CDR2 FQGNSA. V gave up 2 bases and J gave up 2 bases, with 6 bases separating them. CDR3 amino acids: CASSLYRTNEKLFF. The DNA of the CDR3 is TGTGCCAGCAGCTTATACAGGACTAATGAAAAACTGTTTTTT.

The CDR3: CASSPSGTASSYEQYF. The CDR3, as DNA: TGTGCCAGCAGCCCATCCGGGACAGCAAGCTCCTACGAGCAGTACTTC. This sequence joins TRBV9 and TRBJ2-7, with 7 bases aligning to TRBD1. The ends lost 4 bases at V and 0 bases at J; junction bases unmatched: 10. This CDR3 spans 16 amino acids. CDR1 is SGDLS, CDR2 YYNGEE, per germline.

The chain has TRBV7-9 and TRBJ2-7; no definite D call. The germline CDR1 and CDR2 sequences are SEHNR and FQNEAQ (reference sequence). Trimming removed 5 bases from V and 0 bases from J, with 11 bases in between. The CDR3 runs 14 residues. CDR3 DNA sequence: TGTGCCAGCAGCCAAGATGACGACTCCTACGAGCAGTACTTC. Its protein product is CASSQDDDSYEQYF.

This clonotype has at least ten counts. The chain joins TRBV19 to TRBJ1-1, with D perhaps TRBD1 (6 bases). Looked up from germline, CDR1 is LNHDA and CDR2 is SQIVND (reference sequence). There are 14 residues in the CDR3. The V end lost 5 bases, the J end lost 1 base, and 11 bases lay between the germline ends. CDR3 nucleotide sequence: TGTGCCAGTAGTGCGGCACAGGGGAACACTGAAGCTTTCTTT. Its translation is CASSAAQGNTEAFF.

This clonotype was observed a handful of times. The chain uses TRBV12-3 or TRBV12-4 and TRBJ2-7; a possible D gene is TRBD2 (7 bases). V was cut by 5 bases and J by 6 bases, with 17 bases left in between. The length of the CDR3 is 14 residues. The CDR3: CASSVSGTRPEQYF. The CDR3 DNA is TGTGCCAGCAGTGTCAGCGGGACACGGCCCGAGCAGTACTTC.

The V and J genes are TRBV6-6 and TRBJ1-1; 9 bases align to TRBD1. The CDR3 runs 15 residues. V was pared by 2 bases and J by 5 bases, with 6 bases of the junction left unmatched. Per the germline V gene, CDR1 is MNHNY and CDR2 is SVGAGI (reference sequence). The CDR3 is CASSYGTGRRTEAFF. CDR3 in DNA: TGTGCCAGCAGTTACGGGACAGGGCGGAGGACTGAAGCTTTCTTT.